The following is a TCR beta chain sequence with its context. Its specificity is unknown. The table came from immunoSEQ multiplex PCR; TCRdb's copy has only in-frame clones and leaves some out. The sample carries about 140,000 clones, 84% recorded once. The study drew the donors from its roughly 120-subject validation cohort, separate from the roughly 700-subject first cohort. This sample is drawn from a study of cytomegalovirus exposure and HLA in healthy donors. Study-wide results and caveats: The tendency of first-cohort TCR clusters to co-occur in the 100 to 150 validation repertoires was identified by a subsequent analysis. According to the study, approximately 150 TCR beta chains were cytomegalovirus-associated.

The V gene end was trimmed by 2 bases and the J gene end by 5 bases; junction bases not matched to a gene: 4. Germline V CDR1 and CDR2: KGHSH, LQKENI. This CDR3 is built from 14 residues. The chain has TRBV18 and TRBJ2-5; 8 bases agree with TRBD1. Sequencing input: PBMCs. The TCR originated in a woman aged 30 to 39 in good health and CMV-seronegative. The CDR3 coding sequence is TGTGCCAGCTCACCAGCAGGGGGCTGGGAGACCCAGTACTTC. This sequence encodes CASSPAGGWETQYF.